Shown below are 2 T cell receptor beta chains from a single sample sequenced in a study of cytomegalovirus exposure and HLA in healthy donors. PCR used 60 Vbeta primers and 13 Jbeta primers. TCRdb keeps only in-frame clones here, not all; method: immunoSEQ multiplex PCR. The data hold approximately 100,000 clones, with under 85% observed a single time. The sequenced sample was PBMCs. Receptors originate from a man aged 40-49 years in good health and CMV-seronegative.

The rearrangement links TRBV5-1 to TRBJ2-7; the D gene is possibly TRBD1 (6 bases). Germline values: CDR1 SGHRS, CDR2 YFSETQ. V was clipped by 2 bases and J by 1 base, with 10 bases between them. The length of the CDR3 is 14 residues. As DNA, the CDR3 is TGCGCCAGCAGCTTAAAGACAGGATCCTACGAGCAGTACTTC. It translates to CASSLKTGSYEQYF.

The chain recombines TRBV9 with TRBJ1-6; 9 nucleotides match TRBD1. The CDR3 spans 16 residues. Looked up from germline, CDR1 is SGDLS and CDR2 is YYNGEE. V was clipped by 3 bases and J by 3 bases; unmatched bases: 4. This chain's CDR3 is CASSARGQGYNSPLHF. CDR3 nucleotide sequence: TGTGCCAGCAGCGCCCGGGGACAGGGCTATAATTCACCCCTCCACTTT.